This entry lists 25 T cell receptor beta chains sequenced from one sample in a study of blood T cell repertoires in COVID-19. Some clones are missing from TCRdb's copy, which holds only in-frame ones; the method was immunoSEQ multiplex PCR. The data hold about 96,000 clones, with about four fifths observed a single time. Source material: peripheral blood. The receptors originated from a woman aged 60-75 years with acute or convalescent COVID-19.

The chain links TRBV19 to TRBJ2-3; 8 positions match TRBD1. Looked up from germline, CDR1 is LNHDA and CDR2 is SQIVND (reference sequence). The CDR3 contains 14 residues. V lost 5 bases, J lost 2 bases, and 3 bases stayed unmatched. CDR3 residues: CASSSDRVTDTQYF. The CDR3 nucleotides are TGTGCCAGTAGTTCGGACAGGGTCACAGATACGCAGTATTTT.

V gene TRBV28 combines with J gene TRBJ1-2, with a possible D match to TRBD1 (5 bases). Germline CDR1 is MDHEN and CDR2 is SYDVKM. The CDR3 consists of 14 residues. The V end was cut by 3 bases, the J end by 4 bases, with 12 bases between. Here the CDR3 DNA reads TGTGCCAGCAGTTTCGGGGGAGTAGGCTATGGCTACACCTTC. Protein: CASSFGGVGYGYTF.

V usage is TRBV4-2 and J usage is TRBJ2-1, with TRBD1 identical over 10 bases. This CDR3 has 16 amino acids. Germline V lookup: CDR1 LGHNA, CDR2 YNFKEQ. Unmatched junction bases numbered 2, after V lost 0 bases and J lost 3 bases. Here the CDR3 DNA reads TGTGCCAGCAGCCAAGATTGGGACAGGGGCTACAATGAGCAGTTCTTC. It translates to CASSQDWDRGYNEQFF.

This chain uses TRBV11-3 with TRBJ2-1; TRBD1 matches 9 bases. Trimming took 4 bases from V and 9 from J; bases not matched to a gene: 10. Germline V gives CDR1 SGHNT, CDR2 YENEEA. This CDR3 spans 15 amino acids. CDR3 loop: CASSSGTGSLSEQFF. CDR3 nucleotides: TGTGCCAGCAGCTCCGGGACAGGGTCCCTCAGTGAGCAGTTCTTC. The whole variable domain, remainder taken from reference TRBV11-3 and TRBJ2-1, is EAGVVQSPRYKIIEKKQPVAFWCNPISGHNTLYWYLQNLGQGPELLIRYENEEAVDDSQLPKDRFSAERLKGVDSTLKIQPAELGDSAVYLCASSSGTGSLSEQFFGPGTRLTVL.

The chain employs TRBV5-6 and TRBJ1-5; D ambiguous. Germline V gene lookup returns CDR1 SGHDT and CDR2 YYEEEE. CDR3 length: 14 amino acids. Deletions cut 4 bases from V and 3 bases from J, with 11 bases between. The chain's CDR3 is CASSKDTYNQPQHF. CDR3 DNA sequence: TGTGCCAGCAGCAAAGACACCTACAATCAGCCCCAGCATTTT.

V gene TRBV11-2 combines with J gene TRBJ2-1; weak D call: TRBD2 (6 bases). Trimming took 0 bases from V and 1 from J, leaving 10 bases between them. The germline V gene has CDR1 SGHAT and CDR2 FQNNGV. The CDR3 extends over 16 amino acids. CDR3 sequence (DNA): TGTGCCAGCAGCTTAGAGGTTAGCGGATCCTACAATGAGCAGTTCTTC. This codes for CASSLEVSGSYNEQFF.

This clone was seen a few times. The rearrangement joins TRBV10-3 to TRBJ1-1, with D tentatively TRBD1 (5 bases). Trimming took off 2 bases at V and 8 bases at J, with 18 bases between the two ends. The CDR3 is made up of 15 amino acids. Germline V lookup: CDR1 ENHRY, CDR2 SYGVKD. CDR3 coding DNA: TGTGCCATCAGTGAGGGTAGGGGCGCAGGAGCCGAAGCTTTCTTT. This translates into CAISEGRGAGAEAFF.

The chain links TRBV6-1 to TRBJ2-7, with D tentatively TRBD1 (5 bases). The CDR3 contains 16 residues. The germline V and J ends were trimmed by 3 bases and 4 bases, with 19 bases remaining between them. In germline, CDR1 is MNHNS, CDR2 SASEGT. The CDR3 DNA reads as TGTGCCAGCAGTGATTCTACAGGCTCGGGTCGGTACGAGCAGTACTTC. This sequence encodes CASSDSTGSGRYEQYF.

This chain links TRBV7-2 with TRBJ1-4, with TRBD1 as a possible D gene (6 bases). There are 12 residues in the CDR3. Trimming pared 2 bases from V and 10 bases from J, leaving 8 bases between. CDR1 is SGHTA and CDR2 is FQGNSA in the germline V gene. The CDR3 spells CASSLLGGKLFF. The CDR3 bases are TGTGCCAGCAGCTTATTAGGGGGAAAACTGTTTTTT.

The J gene is TRBJ2-3, the V gene TRBV4-3; TRBD1 is a possible D gene (6 bases). From germline, CDR1 is LGHNA and CDR2 YSLEER. This CDR3 is 12 amino acids long. Trimming took 5 bases from V and 6 from J, leaving 9 bases between them. CDR3: CASSGGGDTQYF. CDR3 coding DNA: TGCGCCAGCAGCGGGGGCGGGGATACGCAGTATTTT.

The rearrangement links TRBV3-1 (or the pseudogene TRBV3-2) to TRBJ1-4; D gene unclear. CDR1 LGHDT and CDR2 YNNKEL come from the germline V gene (reference sequence). Trimming cost V 5 bases and J 6 bases, with 13 bases left between them. This CDR3 has 14 residues. CDR3 bases: TGTGCCAGCAGCGGGAGAAGCGGACATGAAAAACTGTTTTTT. Protein: CASSGRSGHEKLFF.

The chain couples TRBV6-5 to TRBJ2-5; TRBD2 matches 11 bases. Germline CDR1 and CDR2: MNHEY and SVGAGI. This CDR3 is 14 amino acids long. The ends lost 9 bases at V and 3 bases at J; junction bases unmatched: 6. The CDR3 here is CARAGTSGEETQYF. The CDR3 nucleotides read TGTGCCAGGGCCGGGACTAGCGGTGAAGAGACCCAGTACTTC.

This clone has only one observation. The chain uses TRBV5-4 and TRBJ2-5; the match to TRBD2 covers 11 bases. V lost 0 bases to trimming and J lost 1 base; unmatched junction nucleotides: 14. The length of the CDR3 is 20 residues. The germline V gene has CDR1 SGHNT and CDR2 YYREEE (reference sequence). The CDR3 DNA follows: TGTGCCAGCAGCTTGGAGAGGAGTCTAGCGGGGGGCCCCGCCCAAGAGACCCAGTACTTC. Its translation: CASSLERSLAGGPAQETQYF.

In its sample, this clone was seen a few times. V usage is TRBV3-1 (or the pseudogene TRBV3-2) and J usage is TRBJ2-2, with 8 bases fitting TRBD2. CDR1 LGHDT and CDR2 YNNKEL come from the germline V gene (reference sequence). CDR3 size: 14 residues. Losses at the gene ends were 1 base for V and 8 bases for J; bases not matched to a gene: 3. The CDR3 region is CASSQAGGRGELFF. The CDR3, as DNA: TGTGCCAGCAGCCAAGCGGGGGGGCGAGGGGAGCTGTTTTTT.

This clone was observed a handful of times. The chain joins TRBV5-1 to TRBJ1-2; 7 positions match TRBD1. Losses at the gene ends were 5 bases for V and 0 bases for J; bases not matched to a gene: 4. This CDR3 comprises 14 residues. CDR1 SGHRS and CDR2 YFSETQ come from the germline V gene. The CDR3 here is CASRVTGTNYGYTF. The CDR3 nucleotides are TGCGCCAGCAGGGTGACAGGGACTAACTATGGCTACACCTTC.

This chain links TRBV12-5 with TRBJ2-5, with 7 bases fitting TRBD1. The V gene end was trimmed by 5 bases and the J gene end by 4 bases; junction bases not matched to a gene: 4. This CDR3 region has 13 residues. CDR1 is LGHNT, CDR2 FRNRAP, per germline. This CDR3 is CASGKGAPETQYF. The CDR3 nucleotides are TGTGCTAGTGGTAAGGGGGCCCCAGAGACCCAGTACTTC.

The gene calls are TRBV19 and TRBJ1-5; 7 bases match TRBD1. The CDR3 runs 15 residues. CDR1 is LNHDA, CDR2 SQIVND, per germline (reference sequence). The V and J ends lost 3 bases and 1 base, in that order; junction bases with no gene match: 3. The CDR3 here is CASSIVQGSNQPQHF. The CDR3 DNA reads TGTGCCAGTAGTATCGTACAGGGGAGCAATCAGCCCCAGCATTTT.

J is TRBJ1-2 and V is TRBV18; D may be TRBD1 (6 bases). CDR3 size: 15 residues. The ends were cut back, 1 base at V and 0 bases at J, with 9 bases in the middle. Per germline, CDR1 KGHSH and CDR2 LQKENI. For the CDR3, the DNA is TGTGCCAGCTCACCACAGGGGGAAGCTAACTATGGCTACACCTTC. It specifies CASSPQGEANYGYTF.

This chain joins TRBV6-5 and TRBJ1-1; D is possibly TRBD1 (6 bases). This CDR3 contains 14 residues. Germline V gene sequence: CDR1 MNHEY, CDR2 SVGAGI. V lost 3 bases, J lost 3 bases, and 11 bases lay in between. In DNA form, the CDR3 reads TGTGCCAGCAGTTATCGAACAGGGTACACTGAAGCTTTCTTT. Protein product: CASSYRTGYTEAFF.

V and J are TRBV5-1 and TRBJ2-5; the match to TRBD1 covers 10 bases. Germline V gives CDR1 SGHRS, CDR2 YFSETQ. CDR3 length: 14 amino acids. J gave up 5 bases and V 4 bases, and 5 bases lay outside the gene matches. The CDR3 DNA sequence: TGCGCCAGCAGCCCGACAGGGGGCAGGGAGACCCAGTACTTC. It is translated as CASSPTGGRETQYF.

The rearrangement uses TRBV4-1 and TRBJ1-4, with no clear D. V lost 3 bases and J 4 bases, leaving 6 bases between the germline ends. Germline V CDR1 and CDR2: MGHRA, YSYEKL. The CDR3 covers 13 residues. The CDR3 coding sequence is TGCGCCAGCAGCCACCTCAGTAATGAAAAACTGTTTTTT. It codes for CASSHLSNEKLFF.

This clone was picked up a small number of times. This chain connects TRBV5-8 to TRBJ2-7, with 7 positions matching TRBD1. CDR1 and CDR2 from the germline V gene are SGHTS and YDEGEE. This CDR3 contains 15 residues. The trim removed 2 bases at V and 6 bases at J, leaving 11 bases unmatched. For the CDR3, the DNA is TGTGCCAGCAGCTTATCCCCGGCGACAGGGCTCGAGCAGTACTTC. It specifies CASSLSPATGLEQYF.

The genes are TRBV6-5 and TRBJ1-1, with D unresolved. Germline V gives CDR1 MNHEY, CDR2 SVGAGI. V gave up 0 bases and J gave up 1 base, with 3 bases separating them. The CDR3 covers 13 residues. The CDR3 loop is CASSYSRNTEAFF. The DNA for the CDR3 is TGTGCCAGCAGTTACTCGCGGAACACTGAAGCTTTCTTT.

V and J are TRBV18 and TRBJ2-5, with TRBD2 matching over 8 bases. Germline V gene data show CDR1 as KGHSH and CDR2 as LQKENI. CDR3 length: 14 amino acids. Trimming removed 3 bases from V and 7 bases from J; junction bases left unmatched: 7. CDR3 residues: CASSPPTREGTQYF. In nucleotides, the CDR3 is TGTGCCAGCTCACCGCCCACCCGGGAGGGGACCCAGTACTTC.

The chain is built from TRBV19 and TRBJ2-3; D unclear. CDR1 and CDR2 from the germline V gene are LNHDA and SQIVND (reference sequence). CDR3 size: 13 residues. Trimming cost V 8 bases and J 0 bases, with 9 bases left between them. The CDR3 region is CASRQVSTDTQYF. CDR3 DNA: TGTGCCAGTCGGCAGGTTAGCACAGATACGCAGTATTTT.